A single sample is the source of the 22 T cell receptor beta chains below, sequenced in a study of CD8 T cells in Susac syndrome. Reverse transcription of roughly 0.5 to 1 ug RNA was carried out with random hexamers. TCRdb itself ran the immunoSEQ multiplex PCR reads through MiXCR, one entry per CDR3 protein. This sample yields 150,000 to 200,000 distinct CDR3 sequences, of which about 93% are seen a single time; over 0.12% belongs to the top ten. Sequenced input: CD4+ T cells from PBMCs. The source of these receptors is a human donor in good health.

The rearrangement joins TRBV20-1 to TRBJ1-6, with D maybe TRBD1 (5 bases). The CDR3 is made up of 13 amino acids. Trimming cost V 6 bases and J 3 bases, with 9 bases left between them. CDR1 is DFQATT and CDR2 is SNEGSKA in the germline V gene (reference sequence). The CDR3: CSALQDYNSPLHF. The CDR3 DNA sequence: TGCAGTGCACTACAGGACTATAATTCACCCCTCCACTTT.

CDR3 in DNA: TGTGCCAGCAGTCTGATGGGCACTGAAGCTTTCTTT. Its translation is CASSLMGTEAFF. This chain links TRBV6-2 or TRBV6-3 with TRBJ1-1, with D unclear. The CDR3 is made up of 12 amino acids. CDR1 is MNHEY, CDR2 SVGEGT, per germline. V lost 5 bases, J lost 4 bases, and 8 bases lay in between.

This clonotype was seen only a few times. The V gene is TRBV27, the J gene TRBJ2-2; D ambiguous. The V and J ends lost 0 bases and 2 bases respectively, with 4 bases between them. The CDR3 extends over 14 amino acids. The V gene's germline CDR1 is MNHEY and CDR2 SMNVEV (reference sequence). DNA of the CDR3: TGTGCCAGCAGTTTATCGCGAAACACCGGGGAGCTGTTTTTT. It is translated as CASSLSRNTGELFF.

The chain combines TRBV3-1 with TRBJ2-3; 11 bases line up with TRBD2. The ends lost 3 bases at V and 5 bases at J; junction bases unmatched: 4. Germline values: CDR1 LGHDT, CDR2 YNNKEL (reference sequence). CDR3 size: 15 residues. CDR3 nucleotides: TGTGCCAGCAGCCACCTAGCGGGGGGTAGAGATACGCAGTATTTT. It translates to CASSHLAGGRDTQYF.

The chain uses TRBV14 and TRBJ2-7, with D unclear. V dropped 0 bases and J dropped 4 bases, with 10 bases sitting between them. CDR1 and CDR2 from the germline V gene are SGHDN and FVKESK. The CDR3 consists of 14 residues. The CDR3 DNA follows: TGTGCCAGCAGCCAAGAAGTGGGGTTATACGAGCAGTACTTC. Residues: CASSQEVGLYEQYF.

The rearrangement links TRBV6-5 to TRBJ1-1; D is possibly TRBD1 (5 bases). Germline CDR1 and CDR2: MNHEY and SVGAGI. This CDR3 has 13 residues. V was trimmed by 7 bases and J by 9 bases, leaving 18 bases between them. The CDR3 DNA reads TGTGCCAGCAAGACAGTGCTCAATCAACAAGCTTTCTTT. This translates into CASKTVLNQQAFF.

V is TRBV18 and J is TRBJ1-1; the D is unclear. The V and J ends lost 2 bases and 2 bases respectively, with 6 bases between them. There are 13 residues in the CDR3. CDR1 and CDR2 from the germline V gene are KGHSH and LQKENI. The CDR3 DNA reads TGTGCCAGCTCACCAAGGGTAAACACTGAAGCTTTCTTT. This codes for CASSPRVNTEAFF.

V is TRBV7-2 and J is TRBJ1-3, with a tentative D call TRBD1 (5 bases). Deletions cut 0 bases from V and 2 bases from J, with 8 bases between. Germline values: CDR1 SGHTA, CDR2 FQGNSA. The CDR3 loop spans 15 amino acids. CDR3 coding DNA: TGTGCCAGCAGCTTAGCATCGGGGGCTGGAAACACCATATATTTT. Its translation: CASSLASGAGNTIYF.

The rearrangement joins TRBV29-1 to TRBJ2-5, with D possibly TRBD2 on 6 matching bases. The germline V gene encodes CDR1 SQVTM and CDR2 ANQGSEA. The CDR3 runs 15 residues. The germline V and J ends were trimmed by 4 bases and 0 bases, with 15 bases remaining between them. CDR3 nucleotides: TGCAGCGTTGTACGGAGTGGAGGGTACCAAGAGACCCAGTACTTC. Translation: CSVVRSGGYQETQYF.

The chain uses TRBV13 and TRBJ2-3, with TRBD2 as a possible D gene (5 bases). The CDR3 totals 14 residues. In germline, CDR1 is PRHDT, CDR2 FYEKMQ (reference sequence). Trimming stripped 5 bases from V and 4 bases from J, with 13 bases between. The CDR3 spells CASSLFGESDTQYF. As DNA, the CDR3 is TGTGCCAGCAGCCTTTTCGGGGAATCAGATACGCAGTATTTT.

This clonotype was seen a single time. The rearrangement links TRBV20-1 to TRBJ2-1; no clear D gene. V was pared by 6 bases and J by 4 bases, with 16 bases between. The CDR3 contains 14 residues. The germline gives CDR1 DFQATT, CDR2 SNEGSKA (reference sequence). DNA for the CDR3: TGCAGTGCAAGAACGAGTCAATTTTACAATGAGCAGTTCTTC. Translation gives CSARTSQFYNEQFF.

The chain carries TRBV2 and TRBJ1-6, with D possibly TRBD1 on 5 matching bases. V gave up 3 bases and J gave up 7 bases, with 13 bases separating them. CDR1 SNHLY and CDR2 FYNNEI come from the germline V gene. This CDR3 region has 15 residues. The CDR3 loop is CASSDRQGLNSPLHF. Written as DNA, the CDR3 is TGTGCCAGCAGTGATCGGCAGGGCCTAAATTCACCCCTCCACTTT.

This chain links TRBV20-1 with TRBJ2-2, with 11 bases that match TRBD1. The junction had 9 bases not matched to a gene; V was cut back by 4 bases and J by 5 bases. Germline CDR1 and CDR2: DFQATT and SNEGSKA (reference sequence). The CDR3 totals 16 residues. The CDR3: CSATPSGQGATGELFF. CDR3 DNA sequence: TGCAGTGCTACTCCCTCTGGACAGGGGGCGACCGGGGAGCTGTTTTTT.

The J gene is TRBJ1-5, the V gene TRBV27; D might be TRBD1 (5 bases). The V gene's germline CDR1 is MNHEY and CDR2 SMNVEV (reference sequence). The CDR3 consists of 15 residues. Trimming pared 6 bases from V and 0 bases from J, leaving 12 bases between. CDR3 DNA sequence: TGTGCCAGCAGCTTCGGGACGGTTAGCAATCAGCCCCAGCATTTT. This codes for CASSFGTVSNQPQHF.

CDR3 bases: TGTGCCAGCACCGTTCTAGGCTACGAGCAGTACTTC. The encoded protein is CASTVLGYEQYF. The chain uses TRBV12-3 or TRBV12-4 and TRBJ2-7; D is undetermined. With 7 bases removed from V and 3 bases from J, the gap between germline ends came to 10 bases. The CDR3 is 12 amino acids.

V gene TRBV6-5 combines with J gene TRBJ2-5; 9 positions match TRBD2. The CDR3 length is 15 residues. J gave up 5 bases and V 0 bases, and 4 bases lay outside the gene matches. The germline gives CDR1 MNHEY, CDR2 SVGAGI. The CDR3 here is CASSYSRGGRETQYF. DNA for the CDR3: TGTGCCAGCAGTTACTCGCGGGGGGGCCGGGAGACCCAGTACTTC.

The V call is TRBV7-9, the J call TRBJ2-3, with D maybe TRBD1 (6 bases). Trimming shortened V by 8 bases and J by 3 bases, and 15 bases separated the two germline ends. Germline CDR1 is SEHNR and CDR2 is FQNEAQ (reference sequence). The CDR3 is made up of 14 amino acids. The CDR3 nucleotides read TGTGCCAGCGCGAGATCAGGACAGACAGATACGCAGTATTTT. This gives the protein CASARSGQTDTQYF.

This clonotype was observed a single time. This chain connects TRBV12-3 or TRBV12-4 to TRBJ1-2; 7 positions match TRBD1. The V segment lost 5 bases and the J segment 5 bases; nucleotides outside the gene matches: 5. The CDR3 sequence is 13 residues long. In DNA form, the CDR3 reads TGTGCCAGCAGTCCCGTGACAGGGTATGGCTACACCTTC. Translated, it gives CASSPVTGYGYTF.

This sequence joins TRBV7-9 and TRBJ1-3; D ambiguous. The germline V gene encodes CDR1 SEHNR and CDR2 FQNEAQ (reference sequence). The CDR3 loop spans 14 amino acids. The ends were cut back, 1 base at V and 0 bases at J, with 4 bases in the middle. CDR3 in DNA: TGTGCCAGCAGCTTAGGGGACTCTGGAAACACCATATATTTT. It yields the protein CASSLGDSGNTIYF.

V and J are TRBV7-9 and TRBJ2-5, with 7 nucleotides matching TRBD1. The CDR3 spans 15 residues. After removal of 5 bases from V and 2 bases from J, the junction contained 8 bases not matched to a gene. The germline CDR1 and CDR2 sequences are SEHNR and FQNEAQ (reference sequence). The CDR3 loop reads CASSKQGFGQETQYF. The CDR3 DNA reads TGTGCCAGCAGCAAACAGGGGTTTGGGCAAGAGACCCAGTACTTC. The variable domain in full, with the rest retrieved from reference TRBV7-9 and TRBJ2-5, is DTGVSQNPRHKITKRGQNVTFRCDPISEHNRLYWYRQTLGQGPEFLTYFQNEAQLEKSRLLSDRFSAERPKGSFSTLEIQRTEQGDSAMYLCASSKQGFGQETQYFGPGTRLLVL.

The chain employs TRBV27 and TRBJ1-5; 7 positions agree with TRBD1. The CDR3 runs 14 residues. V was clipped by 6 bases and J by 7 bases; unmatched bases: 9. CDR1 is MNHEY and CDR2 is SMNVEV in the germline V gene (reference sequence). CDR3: CASRLRQGWQPQHF. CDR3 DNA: TGTGCCAGCAGACTGAGACAGGGCTGGCAGCCCCAGCATTTT.

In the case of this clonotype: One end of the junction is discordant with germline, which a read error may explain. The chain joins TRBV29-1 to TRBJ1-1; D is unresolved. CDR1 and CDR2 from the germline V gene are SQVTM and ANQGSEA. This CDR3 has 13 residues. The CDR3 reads CSVEGLLNTEAFF. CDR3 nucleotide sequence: TGCAGCGTGGAAGGACTGTTGAACACTGAAGCTTTCTTT.